The 18 T cell receptor beta chains presented below share a single source sample, sequenced in a study of T cells in Graves' hyperthyroidism and ophthalmopathy. There were TCR beta CDR3 regions amplified from RNA transcripts. The TCR CDR3 first-round RT-PCR relied on the HTBI primer set. TCRdb redid the calling of the multiplex PCR reads with MiXCR, one entry per CDR3 protein. The data hold some 300,000 distinct CDR3 sequences, with around 19% observed a single time. Sequencing used blood. The receptors originated from a man over 45 with Graves' ophthalmopathy.

The gene calls are TRBV10-3 and TRBJ2-2; possibly TRBD1 for D (7 bases). The CDR3 extends over 15 amino acids. V was pared by 8 bases and J by 5 bases, with 18 bases between. In germline, CDR1 is ENHRY, CDR2 SYGVKD. In DNA, the CDR3 is TGTGCCATCGGAGGGGGCGCGGGTAAAACCGGGGAGCTGTTTTTT. Its translation: CAIGGGAGKTGELFF.

Many counts were recorded for this clonotype. CDR3 amino acids: CASGGGEQYF. In nucleotides, the CDR3 is TGTGCCAGCGGAGGAGGGGAGCAGTACTTC. This rearrangement joins TRBV2 to TRBJ2-7; D possibly corresponds to TRBD2 (6 bases). CDR3 length equals 10 residues. V lost 8 bases to trimming and J lost 7 bases, with 9 bases between them. Germline-derived CDR1 and CDR2 are SNHLY and FYNNEI.

The chain combines TRBV3-1 with TRBJ1-5; the D is unclear. Trimming took off 1 base at V and 2 bases at J, with 12 bases between the two ends. In germline, CDR1 is LGHDT, CDR2 YNNKEL (reference sequence). The CDR3 sequence is 16 residues long. CDR3 region: CASSQGAGLGNQPQHF. The CDR3 DNA follows: TGTGCCAGCAGCCAAGGGGCCGGGCTAGGCAATCAGCCCCAGCATTTT.

This clonotype came up many times. The V and J genes are TRBV7-6 and TRBJ2-1; 7 bases align to TRBD1. CDR3 length equals 16 residues. J lost 3 bases, V lost 0 bases, and 5 bases had no gene match. From germline, CDR1 is SGHVS and CDR2 FNYEAQ. The CDR3 DNA follows: TGTGCCAGCAGCTTAGCAAGACAGGGAAACTACAATGAGCAGTTCTTC. It is translated as CASSLARQGNYNEQFF.

This clonotype was seen ten or more times. The V call is TRBV12-3 or TRBV12-4, the J call TRBJ2-5, with D perhaps TRBD1 (5 bases). With 5 bases removed from V and 1 base from J, the gap between germline ends came to 8 bases. The CDR3 is made up of 13 amino acids. CDR3 sequence: CASSKDSQETQYF. CDR3 sequence (DNA): TGTGCCAGCAGTAAAGACAGCCAAGAGACCCAGTACTTC.

The DNA for the CDR3 is TGTGCCAGCAGTGACGCGCCGGGGGGTAGCACAGATACGCAGTATTTT. Its translation is CASSDAPGGSTDTQYF. The chain recombines TRBV6-4 with TRBJ2-3; TRBD2 agrees at 7 bases. V lost 2 bases to trimming and J lost 0 bases; unmatched junction nucleotides: 5. In germline, CDR1 is MRHNA, CDR2 SNTAGT. CDR3 length: 16 residues.

This clonotype was seen more than once but under ten times. The chain joins TRBV6-5 to TRBJ2-1; 13 nucleotides line up with TRBD2. There are 16 residues in the CDR3. The germline CDR1 and CDR2 sequences are MNHEY and SVGAGI. J was trimmed by 2 bases and V by 2 bases; bases with no gene match: 0. CDR3 coding DNA: TGTGCCAGCAGTTACGGGACTAGCGGGGCCTACAATGAGCAGTTCTTC. Translating gives CASSYGTSGAYNEQFF.

This clonotype was detected ten times or more. This rearrangement joins TRBV7-6 to TRBJ1-1, with TRBD1 matching over 9 bases. Germline trimming cut 2 bases from V and 5 bases from J; bases unmatched to any gene: 15. CDR1 and CDR2 from the germline V gene are SGHVS and FNYEAQ. This CDR3 has 18 residues. As DNA, the CDR3 is TGTGCCAGCAGCTTACGCCTTCCGGGACAGGGATTGGAGACTGAAGCTTTCTTT. Protein product: CASSLRLPGQGLETEAFF.

This clonotype was detected only a few times. The chain is built from TRBV9 and TRBJ2-1; TRBD2 aligns across 8 bases. This CDR3 is 15 amino acids long. With 0 bases clipped from V and 8 bases from J, the junction kept 7 bases outside the gene matches. The germline CDR1 and CDR2 sequences are SGDLS and YYNGEE. CDR3 nucleotides: TGTGCCAGCAGCGTAGCCGCGGGAGGTAATGATGAGCAGTTCTTC. Translating gives CASSVAAGGNDEQFF.

The gene calls are TRBV9 and TRBJ1-2, with 11 bases matching TRBD1. Per the germline V gene, CDR1 is SGDLS and CDR2 is YYNGEE. The junction had 9 bases not matched to a gene; V was cut back by 3 bases and J by 8 bases. This CDR3 spans 15 amino acids. The CDR3 DNA reads as TGTGCCAGCAGCGCGGGACAGGGGGTTCCTTCGGGCTACACCTTC. Translated, it gives CASSAGQGVPSGYTF.

Only a few counts were recorded for this clonotype. The gene calls are TRBV7-3 and TRBJ2-1, with a tentative D call TRBD2 (5 bases). There are 12 residues in the CDR3. Germline CDR1 reads SGHTA; CDR2 reads FQGTGA. Trimming shortened V by 4 bases and J by 9 bases, and 10 bases separated the two germline ends. CDR3 region: CASSSGKGEQFF. The DNA for the CDR3 is TGTGCCAGCAGCTCGGGAAAGGGTGAGCAGTTCTTC.

The sample holds many counts of this clonotype. The chain employs TRBV16 and TRBJ1-1; weak D call: TRBD1 (5 bases). Trimming removed 1 base at V and 9 bases at J, with 15 bases between. The CDR3 has 14 amino acids. The germline gives CDR1 KGHSY, CDR2 FQNENV. The CDR3 DNA sequence: TGTGCCAGCAGCCAATTTGAAGGGAAGGGGAAAGCTTTCTTT. Residues: CASSQFEGKGKAFF.

About this clonotype itself: The junction does not match germline at one end; this may be a read error. The genes are TRBV19 and TRBJ1-1; the D gene is possibly TRBD1 (6 bases). The CDR3 runs 14 residues. Looked up from germline, CDR1 is LNHDA and CDR2 is SQIVND (reference sequence). The CDR3, as DNA: TGTGCCAGTAGTCCGGGACATACGAACACTGAATCTTTCTTT. Translated, it gives CASSPGHTNTESFF.

This clonotype was seen just once. A much larger clone lies one base from this, so it may be a read error. This chain links TRBV20-1 with TRBJ2-5, with 8 bases aligning to TRBD1. CDR3 size: 13 residues. CDR1 is DFQATT, CDR2 SNEGSKA, per germline (reference sequence). J gave up 4 bases and V 3 bases, and 4 bases lay outside the gene matches. CDR3 sequence reads: CSARGRGRETQYF. The CDR3 DNA is TGCAGTGCTAGGGGCAGGGGGCGAGAGACCCAGTACTTC.

This clonotype has a count of ten or more. The gene calls are TRBV28 and TRBJ2-3, with 11 bases fitting TRBD2. Losses at the gene ends were 7 bases for V and 4 bases for J; bases not matched to a gene: 7. This CDR3 spans 15 amino acids. Germline-derived CDR1 and CDR2 are MDHEN and SYDVKM. The CDR3 sequence is CASTPGGLAADTQYF. CDR3 nucleotide sequence: TGTGCCAGCACCCCCGGGGGACTAGCGGCAGATACGCAGTATTTT. Full variable domain (remainder filled in from reference TRBV28 and TRBJ2-3): DVKVTQSSRYLVKRTGEKVFLECVQDMDHENMFWYRQDPGLGLRLIYFSYDVKMKEKGDIPEGYSVSREKKERFSLILESASTNQTSMYLCASTPGGLAADTQYFGPGTRLTVL.

This clonotype showed up just a few times. This CDR3 is CSARSPAEQFF. The CDR3 DNA reads as TGCAGTGCTAGATCCCCTGCCGAGCAGTTCTTC. The rearrangement joins TRBV20-1 to TRBJ2-1, with D hard to call. The CDR3 totals 11 residues. Germline CDR1 DFQATT, CDR2 SNEGSKA (reference sequence). V was cut by 2 bases and J by 10 bases, with 9 bases left in between.

This clonotype was detected only a few times. The chain links TRBV27 to TRBJ2-5; TRBD1 is a possible D gene (6 bases). Trimming cost V 3 bases and J 4 bases, with 15 bases left between them. Germline assignment: CDR1 MNHEY and CDR2 SMNVEV (reference sequence). The CDR3 is 15 residues long. CDR3 in DNA: TGTGCCAGCAGTTTTAGAGCGTTAGGGGGAGAGACCCAGTACTTC. This encodes CASSFRALGGETQYF.

Remarks on this clonotype: A read error may be the cause here, since a much bigger clone is one base away. The chain links TRBV27 to TRBJ2-7; 11 bases map to TRBD2. V dropped 3 bases and J dropped 2; count of bases not matched to a gene: 9. Germline V gene data show CDR1 as MNHEY and CDR2 as SMNVEV (reference sequence). This CDR3 has 17 amino acids. The chain's CDR3 is CASSFISGRVLPYEQYF. Written as DNA, the CDR3 is TGTGCCAGCAGTTTTATTAGCGGGAGGGTCCTTCCCTACGAGCAGTACTTC.